The sequence of this T cell receptor (beta chain) was determined in a study of long-term antiretroviral therapy in people with HIV (dated by TCRdb to between 2022 and 2023). With regard to the full study: The earliest samples were collected roughly a decade before the 2015 WHO recommendation for immediate ART, at a time when ART was usually postponed until CD4 counts fell. Of the roughly 32 participants with HIV, roughly twelve were female. This retrospective serial study examined whether starting ART and sustained HIV suppression were associated with changes in the composition and diversity of the TRB repertoire in peripheral blood. Test extractions of a monoclonal T-cell line alongside about 35 polyclonal samples showed no cross-contamination during QIAcube processing. From 30 to 35 adults with confirmed HIV infection, the cohort provided under 200 cryopreserved PBMC samples, gathered serially across a mean of about six years (range 1-12). Broad study findings and their caveats: Starting ART was linked to a significant rise in TRB diversity, yet even with long-term ART the diversity remained significantly lower than in transplant donor controls. The samples span the years 2004 to 2017, and the ART regimens used may be less effective than current regimens. Expanded TRB clones identified before ART initiation dominated the repertoire at all time points, although this dominance fluctuated and declined in many PLHIV after ART. Inferences about post-ART repertoire changes are limited because no data were available on ART adherence, viral resistance or therapy changes. Owing to limited PBMC availability, only the TCR beta chain was sequenced, without alpha chain pairing. Because pre-ART samples had limited cell numbers, profiling was done on unsorted PBMC rather than on sorted CD4+ and CD8+ T cells. Compared with controls, HIV repertoires had narrower CDR3 length ranges, and the network structure pointed to an antigen-experienced repertoire that shifted only slightly toward naive after ART.

V drops 1 base and J drops 0 bases, leaving 10 bases in between. The CDR3 spans 15 residues, from the cysteine through the valine. Only the CDR3 part of the read is kept: 45 bases, read in frame from the first base. The germline V gene gives CDR1 as MNHNS and CDR2 as SASEGT. To be included, a participant needed at least one PBMC sample from before ART initiation plus at least two post-ART samples. All participants with HIV were treated in the United States of America. Before DNA extraction, cryopreserved samples of 1-10 million PBMC were thawed and then washed. At the time of the earliest PBMC sample for each participant with HIV, ages ranged from roughly 23 to 60 years. Per participant, PBMC samples came from 1-4 timepoints prior to ART initiation and 2-8 timepoints following ART initiation, for a median of 7 samples. Serial HIV viral load, CD4+ T-cell count, ART history and demographic data were obtained for every participant. Using a Qiagen kit on a QIAcube, genomic DNA was extracted from unsorted PBMC, with samples processed in batches of 12.

For this clone: Its target antigen remains unknown. No base quality information exists; no much larger clone differs at one position.

The immunoSEQ hsTCRB v3.0 assay was used at survey level resolution to sequence the TRB variable region. TRB sequencing targeted a depth of 40,000-50,000 T-cell genomes per sample. Pooled TRB libraries were sequenced on an Illumina MiSeq with a v3 150-cycle kit. Under the source paper's analysis protocol: Repertoire analysis was performed in R inside a reproducible Nextflow workflow that covered QC, data transformation and analysis. Custom analyses were implemented in LymphoSeq2, an R package for AIRR-Seq data exploration. A few samples that yielded fewer than 5000 total TRB sequences were excluded, so that some 190 HIV repertoires were analyzed. Among the 170 to 200 retained HIV repertoires, under 65 were collected before ART initiation and around 130 after ART initiation. Each repertoire was downsampled to 5000 TRB nucleotide sequences, and summary statistics were averaged across 100 downsampling iterations. TRB sequences were retained for analysis only if CDR3 regions of at least seven amino acids were present. Two measures captured diversity: a Shannon entropy-derived clonality score and the Gini coefficient. In the repertoire networks, any two of the top 5000 CDR3 amino acid sequences were linked whenever the two sequences differed by an edit distance of one. Antigen specificity groups and MHC restriction were predicted for TRB CDR3 amino acid sequences with GLIPH2. To flag known associations with CMV, EBV, HIV or tissue antigens, CDR3 amino acid sequences were compared against VDJdb and McPAS-TCR. Pre-ART, post-ART and control groups were compared with Wilcoxon signed-rank tests and Holm-Bonferroni correction. TCRdb took this table from immuneACCESS and kept in-frame rearrangements with V and J called. Such tables lack part of the clones; where checked against another copy, unresolved V genes explain under half of the gap, and the rest is unexplained. The V and J calls and clone size come from that table; D and trimming were worked out from the DNA. The sample has approximately 30,000 clones on record, about 86% of them singletons. The biggest ten clones account for about 5% of the sample.

The chain was built from TRBV6-1 and TRBJ2-7; a confident D gene designation cannot be given. This TCR was recovered from a woman between 25 and 40 years old with HIV. The sample here was unsorted PBMCs, taken 0.8 years after starting antiretroviral therapy. In nucleotide form, the sequence is TGTGCCAGCAGTGAAGATTCGGGTAGCTCCTACGAGCAGTACGTC. Its product reads: CASSEDSGSSYEQYV.